One T cell receptor (beta chain) is described in this entry. Its cognate antigen is unknown. Once RNA had been extracted, it was reverse transcribed into cDNA to act as the sequencing template. Data came from immunoSEQ multiplex PCR; TCRdb stores just in-frame clones and leaves some out. The data contain more than 90,000 clones, 60% to 65% of them seen just once; the ten biggest clones take up 15% to 19%. This sample was included in a study of CD8+ T cells in alopecia areata. Treatment meaning: oral pan-JAK inhibitor, 5-10 mg twice daily. General study findings and limits: Lesional scalp displayed greater clonality than normal scalp, most notably in alopecia totalis/universalis. Besides other cells, scalp samples also yield sequences of resident alphabeta T cells from normal skin.

The sample here was CD8+ T cells sorted from blood, taken at week 4, from a patient treated with tofacitinib. The TCR was taken from a human donor with alopecia areata.

CDR3 loop: CASSQAGVQGEQYF. CDR3 nucleotide sequence: TGCGCCAGCAGCCAAGCGGGAGTCCAAGGCGAGCAGTACTTC. The V and J genes are TRBV4-3 and TRBJ2-7; D is possibly TRBD2 (6 bases). The CDR3 totals 14 residues. The germline gives CDR1 LGHNA, CDR2 YSLEER. V lost 1 base, J lost 6 bases, and 13 bases lay in between.